The clone carrying this T cell receptor (beta chain) was seen a handful of times. These data belong to a study of T cells in Graves' hyperthyroidism and ophthalmopathy. Germline CDR1 SGDLS, CDR2 YYNGEE. CDR3 length: 16 amino acids. V lost 0 bases and J 9 bases, leaving 19 bases between the germline ends. TCR beta CDR3 regions were amplified from RNA transcripts. HTBI primers were employed in a first-round RT-PCR of the TCR CDR3. A single record per CDR3 protein comes from TCRdb applying MiXCR to the multiplex PCR reads. The profile covers about 640,000 distinct CDR3 sequences, with 45% appearing a single time and roughly 7.2% taken by the ten largest.

The chain employs TRBV9 and TRBJ1-3; unclear D gene. The material sequenced was peripheral blood or thyroid tissue (not recorded which). This clonotype was obtained from an adult man with Graves' disease, either hyperthyroidism or ophthalmopathy (not recorded which). CDR3 in amino acids: CASSVGANAPEGTIYF. CDR3 bases: TGTGCCAGCAGCGTAGGGGCAAATGCCCCAGAGGGCACCATATATTTT.